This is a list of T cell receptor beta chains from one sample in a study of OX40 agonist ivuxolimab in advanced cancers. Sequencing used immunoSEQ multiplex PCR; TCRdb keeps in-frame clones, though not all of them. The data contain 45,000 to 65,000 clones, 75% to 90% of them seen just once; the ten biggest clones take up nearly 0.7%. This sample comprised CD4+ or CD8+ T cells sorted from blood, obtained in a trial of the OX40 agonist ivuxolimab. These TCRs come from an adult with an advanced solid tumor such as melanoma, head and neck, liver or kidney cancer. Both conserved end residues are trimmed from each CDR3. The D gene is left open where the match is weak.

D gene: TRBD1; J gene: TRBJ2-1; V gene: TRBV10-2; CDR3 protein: ASSEWGQYNEQF
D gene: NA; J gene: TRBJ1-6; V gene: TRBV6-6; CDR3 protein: ASSYSTNGGNSPLH
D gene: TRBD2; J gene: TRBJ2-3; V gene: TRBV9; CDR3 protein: ASSVDTSGSDTQY
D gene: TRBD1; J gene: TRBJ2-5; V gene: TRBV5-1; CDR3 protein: ASSFGQGGETQY
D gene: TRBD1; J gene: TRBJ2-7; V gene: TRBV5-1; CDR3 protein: ASSGGGQDSYEQY
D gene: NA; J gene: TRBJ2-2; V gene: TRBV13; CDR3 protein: ASSRLGDTGELF
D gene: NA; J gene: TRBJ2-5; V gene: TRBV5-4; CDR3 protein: ASSLRETQY
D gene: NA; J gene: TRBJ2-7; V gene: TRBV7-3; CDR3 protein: ASSLGGHEQY
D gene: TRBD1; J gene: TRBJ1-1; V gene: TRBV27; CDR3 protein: ASGTGMNTEAF
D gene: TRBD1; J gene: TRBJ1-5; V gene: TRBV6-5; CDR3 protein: ASSSDRVQPQH
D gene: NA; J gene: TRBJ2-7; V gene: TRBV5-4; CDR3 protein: ASSLVNSYEQY
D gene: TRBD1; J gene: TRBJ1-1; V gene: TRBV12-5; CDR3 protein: ASGLGQGLGTEAF
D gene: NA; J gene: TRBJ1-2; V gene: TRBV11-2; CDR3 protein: ASSLEGNTYYGYT
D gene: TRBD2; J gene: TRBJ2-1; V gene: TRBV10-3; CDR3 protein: AISESPSRAGGREQF
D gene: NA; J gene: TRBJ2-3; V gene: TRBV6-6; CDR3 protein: ASSPGSTDTQY
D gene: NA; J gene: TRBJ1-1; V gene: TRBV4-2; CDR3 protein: ASSRPGVNTEAF
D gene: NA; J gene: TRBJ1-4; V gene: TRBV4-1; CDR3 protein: ASSQGTMGEKLF
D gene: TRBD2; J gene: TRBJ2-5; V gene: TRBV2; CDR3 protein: ASNLAGGGETQY
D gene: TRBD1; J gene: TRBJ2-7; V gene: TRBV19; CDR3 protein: ASSIQQGAGYEQY
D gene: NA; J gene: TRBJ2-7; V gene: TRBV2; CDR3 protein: ASSEWAGPYEQY
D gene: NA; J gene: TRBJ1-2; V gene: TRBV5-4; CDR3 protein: ASSLVRGDYGYT
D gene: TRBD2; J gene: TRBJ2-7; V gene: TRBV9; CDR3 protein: ASSVRGGPYEQY
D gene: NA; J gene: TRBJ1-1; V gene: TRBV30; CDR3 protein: AWTPSRGMNTEAF
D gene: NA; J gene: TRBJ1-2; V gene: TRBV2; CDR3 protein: ASSRRTVVDGYT
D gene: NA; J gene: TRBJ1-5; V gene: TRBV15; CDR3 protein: ATSAPRTGNQPQH
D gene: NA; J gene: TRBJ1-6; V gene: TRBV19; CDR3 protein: ASSISPVGSSPLH
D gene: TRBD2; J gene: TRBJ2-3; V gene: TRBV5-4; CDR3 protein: ASSGRRASGVSGQY
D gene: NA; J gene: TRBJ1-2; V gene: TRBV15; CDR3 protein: ATSREGYGYT
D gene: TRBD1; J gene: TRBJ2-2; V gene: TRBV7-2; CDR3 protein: ASSRGQGRFGELF
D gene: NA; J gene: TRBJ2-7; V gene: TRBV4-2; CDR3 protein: ASSRGRDSYEQY
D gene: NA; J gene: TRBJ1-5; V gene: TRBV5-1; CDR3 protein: ASSQTPGGNQPQH
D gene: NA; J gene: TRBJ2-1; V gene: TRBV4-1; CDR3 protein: ASSQLVYNEQF